This T cell receptor (beta chain) is from a study of T-cell reconstitution after alpha-beta-depleted transplantation in children. This clonotype was counted a few times. Its antigen is currently unknown. V lost 7 bases, J lost 2 bases, and 4 bases stayed unmatched. The CDR3 contains 14 residues. Study observations and caveats: It was surviving recipient T cells and thymic progenitors that gave some patients high TCRbeta diversity at day 60. Alpha-beta T cells about two months after transplant reportedly derived from several hundred expanded graft clones. The main origin of T-cell counts and diversity one year after transplant was newly produced T cells.

During its preparation, the TCRbeta library received unique molecular identifiers. Each CDR3 protein is one row after TCRdb ran MiXCR on the PCR reads. This table has about 980,000 distinct CDR3 sequences, roughly 29% appearing once. The TCR originated in a boy in the first two years of life who had a stem cell transplant for SCID, so the T cells may come from the graft donor. V and J are TRBV12-3 or TRBV12-4 and TRBJ2-2; TRBD1 aligns across 7 bases. Specimen: PBMCs, mostly from graft donor cells, collected 360 days after TCRalphabeta/CD19-depleted stem cell transplant. DNA for the CDR3: TGTGCCAGCAAGAGGGACAGAAACACCGGGGAGCTGTTTTTT. This codes for CASKRDRNTGELFF.